This is a list of T cell receptor beta chains from one sample in a study of beta chain features in type 1 diabetes. Using immunoSEQ multiplex PCR, the repertoire was profiled, and TCRdb retains in-frame clones only, with some absent. This sample has 600,000 to 700,000 clones, with around an eighth found just once. Material for sequencing was naive CD4+ T cells from blood. The receptors shown here come from a man aged 30 to 45 with type 1 diabetes. CDR3s include the opening cysteine and the closing phenylalanine or tryptophan. Each record gives: V gene, D gene, J gene, clone size, CDR3 DNA, CDR3 protein. The D gene is left open where the match is weak. Only some rows state a clone size, as once, few, many or a class for expanded clones.

TRBV27,TRBD1,TRBJ2-7,NA,TGTGCCAGCAGTCACAACTCTCGGACAGGGAGGTACGAGCAGTACTTC,CASSHNSRTGRYEQYF
TRBV5-1,NA,TRBJ2-3,NA,TGCGCCAGCAGCTTGGGGGGCCCGCGGGGCACAGATACGCAGTATTTT,CASSLGGPRGTDTQYF
TRBV9,TRBD2,TRBJ2-1,few,TGTGCCAGCAGCGTGGGACTAGCGGACTACAATGAGCAGTTCTTC,CASSVGLADYNEQFF
TRBV9,NA,TRBJ1-4,NA,TGTGCCAGCAGCGTAGCGACAACTAATGAAAAACTGTTTTTT,CASSVATTNEKLFF
TRBV28,NA,TRBJ2-2,NA,TGTGCCAGCAGTTTACTGCCCAGGGAGCTGTTTTTT,CASSLLPRELFF
TRBV9,TRBD2,TRBJ2-3,few,TGTGCCAGCGCGGGTAAGAGTAGCGGGGGCTTGGGGAGCACAGATACGCAGTATTTT,CASAGKSSGGLGSTDTQYF
TRBV28,NA,TRBJ1-1,NA,TGTGCCAGCAGTAGGGGAGCTAGCACTGAAGCTTTCTTT,CASSRGASTEAFF
TRBV6-1,NA,TRBJ1-5,few,TGTGCCAGCAGTGAAATGACAGGTTATCAGCCCCAGCATTTT,CASSEMTGYQPQHF
TRBV19,TRBD1,TRBJ2-1,few,TGTGCCAGTAGTATAGAGGGATGGACAGGGATAGACAATGAGCAGTTCTTC,CASSIEGWTGIDNEQFF
TRBV29-1,TRBD1,TRBJ2-1,few,TGCAGCGTAGTGGGACAGGGGTCCTACAATGAGCAGTTCTTC,CSVVGQGSYNEQFF
TRBV14,NA,TRBJ1-1,NA,TGTGCCAGCAGCCAAGTGGCGCGGTTGAACACTGAAGCTTTCTTT,CASSQVARLNTEAFF
TRBV7-2,NA,TRBJ2-1,few,TGTGCCAGCAGCTTACCGACCAGGGGCGAGCAGTTCTTC,CASSLPTRGEQFF
TRBV9,NA,TRBJ2-1,few,TGTGCCAGCAGCTCCCGGGGGCAGGGGGCCTACAATGAGCAGTTCTTC,CASSSRGQGAYNEQFF
TRBV6-1,TRBD2,TRBJ2-3,NA,TGTGCCAGCAGGTCACTAGCGCCAGACACAGATACGCAGTATTTT,CASRSLAPDTDTQYF
TRBV9,NA,TRBJ2-5,NA,TGTGCCAGCAGCGTAGAGGATAACCCTCAAGAGACCCAGTACTTC,CASSVEDNPQETQYF
TRBV13,NA,TRBJ1-6,NA,TGTGCCAGCAGCTCTCAAAACAAGGGTTTCGACCCCCTCCACTTT,CASSSQNKGFDPLHF
TRBV19,NA,TRBJ1-5,NA,TGTGCCAGTACCCGGTCGGGGGAAAGAGGGCTCAATCAGCCCCAGCATTTT,CASTRSGERGLNQPQHF
TRBV28,NA,TRBJ2-3,few,TGTGCCAGCAGTGGGCCTAGCTCTACAGATACGCAGTATTTT,CASSGPSSTDTQYF
TRBV28,NA,TRBJ1-4,NA,TGTGCCAGCGCTGGACGGGCAACTAATGAAAAACTGTTTTTT,CASAGRATNEKLFF
TRBV29-1,TRBD1,TRBJ2-3,few,TGCAGCGTTCCCCGGACAGGGGTGAAAGATACGCAGTATTTT,CSVPRTGVKDTQYF
TRBV5-1,NA,TRBJ2-5,NA,TGCGCCAGCAGGGGAGTTGCCCAAGAGACCCAGTACTTC,CASRGVAQETQYF
TRBV9,NA,TRBJ1-6,NA,TGTGCCAGCAGCTCCGGGGATTCACCCCTCCACTTT,CASSSGDSPLHF
TRBV29-1,NA,TRBJ1-2,few,TGCAGCGTTGAGCGGGGAAATGATAACTATGGCTACACCTTC,CSVERGNDNYGYTF
TRBV5-1,TRBD1,TRBJ2-6,few,TGCGCCAGCAGCTTGGAAGGGGGCGGTGCTGGGGCCAACGTCCTGACTTTC,CASSLEGGGAGANVLTF
TRBV18,NA,TRBJ2-1,NA,TGTGCCAGCTCACCCCCTAGCTCCTACAATGAGCAGTTCTTC,CASSPPSSYNEQFF
TRBV6-5,TRBD1,TRBJ1-2,few,TGTGCCAGCGGGACCGGACAGGCCCCCGGCTATGGCTACACCTTC,CASGTGQAPGYGYTF
TRBV29-1,NA,TRBJ2-1,NA,TGCAGCGTAGGGACGGTCTCCTGGAGTGAGCAGTTCTTC,CSVGTVSWSEQFF
TRBV6-5,NA,TRBJ1-6,NA,TGTGCCAGCAGCCCCAGGGCGGGTAGGAATTCACCCCTCCACTTT,CASSPRAGRNSPLHF
TRBV19,NA,TRBJ2-1,few,TGTGCCAGTAGTGTCCTACAGAACAATGAGCAGTTCTTC,CASSVLQNNEQFF
TRBV11-2,NA,TRBJ2-7,few,TGTGCCAGCAGCCTCCGGGACGCCACCCGGGGCGAGCAGTACTTC,CASSLRDATRGEQYF
TRBV25-1,TRBD1,TRBJ1-3,few,TGTGCCAGCAGTGAATTCCTAGACAGGGCTGGAAACACCATATATTTT,CASSEFLDRAGNTIYF
TRBV19,NA,TRBJ2-7,few,TGTGCCAGTAGCTTAGACAGATACTACGAGCAGTACTTC,CASSLDRYYEQYF
TRBV6-5,TRBD1,TRBJ2-7,few,TGTGCCAGCAGGAACAGGGGGAACCTTAACGAGCAGTACTTC,CASRNRGNLNEQYF
TRBV4-1,TRBD2,TRBJ2-5,once,TGCGCCAGCAGCCAAGGGACTAGCGGGGGGGCCGTAAGAGAGACCCAGTACTTC,CASSQGTSGGAVRETQYF
TRBV11-2,NA,TRBJ2-7,few,TGTGCCAGCACTAAGCGAGGGGCAGGCGAGCAGTACTTC,CASTKRGAGEQYF
TRBV9,NA,TRBJ2-1,NA,TGTGCCAGCAGCGTGAAACCAGGCAATGAGCAGTTCTTC,CASSVKPGNEQFF
TRBV11-3,TRBD1,TRBJ1-4,NA,TGTGCCAGCAGCTCGAGACAGGGAAGGACTAATGAAAAACTGTTTTTT,CASSSRQGRTNEKLFF
TRBV7-3,NA,TRBJ2-5,NA,TGTGCCAGCAGCTTGCGACAGGAAGGGACCCAGTACTTC,CASSLRQEGTQYF
TRBV2,NA,TRBJ2-5,few,TGTGCCAGCAGTGGGGGAACGGGGGAGACCCAGTACTTC,CASSGGTGETQYF
TRBV11-2,NA,TRBJ2-7,NA,TGTGCCAGCAGCCCCACGGTGCAGGGGCAGTACTTC,CASSPTVQGQYF
TRBV19,TRBD1,TRBJ1-5,NA,TGTGCCACCCGACAGGGGGCCGGCCAGCCCCAGCATTTT,CATRQGAGQPQHF
TRBV10-3,TRBD2,TRBJ2-4,NA,TGTGCCATCAGTGAGTCGCGGGGGTCAGGCAAAAACATTCAGTACTTC,CAISESRGSGKNIQYF
TRBV29-1,TRBD2,TRBJ2-7,few,TGCAGCGTTGGGCTAGCGGGGCACACCTACGAGCAGTACTTC,CSVGLAGHTYEQYF
TRBV15,NA,TRBJ1-5,NA,TGTGCCACCAGCAGAGATCTAGGGAGTAGGGAGCCCCAGCATTTT,CATSRDLGSREPQHF
TRBV30,NA,TRBJ2-7,few,TGTGCCTGGAGTGTAGAGGGCAGGGCGGCATCCTACGAGCAGTACTTC,CAWSVEGRAASYEQYF
TRBV14,NA,TRBJ1-6,NA,TGTGCCAGCAGTACAGGGTTATATTCACCCCTCCACTTT,CASSTGLYSPLHF
TRBV6-5,TRBD2,TRBJ2-1,NA,TGTGCCAGCAGCGCTCCGGGACTACGCATTGAGCAGTTCTTC,CASSAPGLRIEQFF
TRBV4-1,NA,TRBJ2-2,few,TGCGCCAGCAGCCAAGATATGTCCGGGGAGCTGTTTTTT,CASSQDMSGELFF
TRBV5-1,TRBD1,TRBJ1-1,few,TGCGCCAGCACCTGGGGTGGGACAGGGTCCACTGAAGCTTTCTTT,CASTWGGTGSTEAFF
TRBV30,NA,TRBJ2-6,NA,TGTGCCTGGAGTGTACGGGGATTTGGGGCCAACGTCCTGACTTTC,CAWSVRGFGANVLTF
TRBV7-9,NA,TRBJ2-1,NA,TGTGCCAGCAGCTTAGCGATTAACCCGGCGGCAGGAGGTGAGCAGTTCTTC,CASSLAINPAAGGEQFF
TRBV25-1,NA,TRBJ2-3,few,TGTGCCAGCAGTGAACCCGCCTCAGCGGATACGCAGTATTTT,CASSEPASADTQYF
TRBV29-1,NA,TRBJ2-7,NA,TGCAGCGTTGTTAGCGTTATCAACACCTACGAGCAGTACTTC,CSVVSVINTYEQYF
TRBV15,TRBD2,TRBJ2-3,NA,TGTGCCACCAGCAGAGGACTAGCGCGGGCAGATACGCAGTATTTT,CATSRGLARADTQYF